These 6 T cell receptor beta chains originate from one sample sequenced in a study of blood T cell repertoires in COVID-19 (dated by TCRdb to the early 2020s). Library method: the immunoSEQ multiplex PCR assay. Held by TCRdb, this immuneACCESS table contains in-frame sequences only and omits some clones. Under half of the omission traces to an unresolved V gene where checked; the cause of the rest is unknown. The sample profile shows over 400,000 clones; 80% to 90% of them were found once. The ten largest clones take up approximately 2.9% of the sample. Sequenced: peripheral blood. The receptors originated from a human donor in a cohort sampled during active COVID-19.

Only one count was recorded for this clone. This chain joins TRBV6-5 and TRBJ1-2; D not resolved. V lost 2 bases to trimming and J lost 1 base, with 8 bases between them. This CDR3 is built from 14 residues. Per the germline V gene, CDR1 is MNHEY and CDR2 is SVGAGI. The CDR3 reads CASSYGGVNYGYTF. CDR3 in DNA: TGTGCCAGCAGTTACGGAGGAGTTAACTATGGCTACACCTTC.

The V gene is TRBV9, the J gene TRBJ2-7, with 11 bases that match TRBD1. This CDR3 is built from 16 residues. Looked up from germline, CDR1 is SGDLS and CDR2 is YYNGEE. V trimming: 3 bases; J trimming: 3 bases; junction bases outside the gene matches: 8. The chain's CDR3 is CASSAGPGQGVYEQYF. CDR3 in DNA: TGTGCCAGCAGCGCCGGTCCGGGACAGGGGGTCTACGAGCAGTACTTC.

The chain employs TRBV6-5 and TRBJ1-2; no firm D call. In germline, CDR1 is MNHEY, CDR2 SVGAGI. The ends were cut back, 4 bases at V and 4 bases at J, with 13 bases in the middle. This CDR3 contains 14 residues. CDR3 loop: CASSLRGSGYGYTF. CDR3 in DNA: TGTGCCAGCAGTTTACGGGGTTCAGGCTATGGCTACACCTTC.

The rearrangement joins TRBV19 to TRBJ1-1, with D hard to call. CDR3 size: 17 residues. V was cut by 3 bases and J by 1 base, with 18 bases left in between. Germline CDR1 and CDR2: LNHDA and SQIVND (reference sequence). The CDR3 DNA sequence: TGTGCCAGTAGTATCTCTTGGTACAGCTTGAAGAACACTGAAGCTTTCTTT. Protein: CASSISWYSLKNTEAFF.

The V and J genes are TRBV7-5 and TRBJ2-3; TRBD2 is the table's D call, not checked against the DNA. TRBV7-5 is flagged as a pseudogene. This CDR3 is 16 amino acids long. The CDR3: CARSSVAGESTDTQYF. CDR3 sequence (DNA): TGTGCCAGAAGCTCAGTAGCGGGAGAGAGCACAGATACGCAGTATTTT.

The rearrangement joins TRBV27 to TRBJ2-7; 9 nucleotides match TRBD1. Germline V gene sequence: CDR1 MNHEY, CDR2 SMNVEV (reference sequence). The V and J ends lost 6 bases and 1 base, in that order; junction bases with no gene match: 10. This CDR3 has 16 residues. DNA for the CDR3: TGTGCCAGCAGGACTCCCGGGACAGGGATATCCTACGAGCAGTACTTC. Its translation is CASRTPGTGISYEQYF.